The clone carrying this TCR beta chain was counted only a few times. Sequencing used immunoSEQ multiplex PCR; TCRdb keeps in-frame clones, though not all of them. The repertoire consists of over 200,000 clones, with about nine tenths occurring once and the leading ten covering about 5%. The V end lost 5 bases, the J end lost 14 bases, and 18 bases lay between the germline ends. Germline-derived CDR1 and CDR2 are MDHEN and SYDVKM. CDR3 length: 12 amino acids. The sample comes from a study of blood T cell repertoires in COVID-19. The sequence was obtained from a woman in her thirties or forties with acute or convalescent COVID-19. Specimen: peripheral blood. This rearrangement joins TRBV28 to TRBJ1-1; no definite D call. CDR3 coding DNA: TGTGCCAGCAGTGGGGAGGCCCGAGGTTTGTTCTTT. It encodes CASSGEARGLFF.